Described below is a single T cell receptor (beta chain) sequence and its context. Clones were read by immunoSEQ multiplex PCR, and TCRdb kept only the in-frame ones, dropping some. The table records some 220,000 clones, 75% to 90% of them present only once. These data originate in a study of blood T cell repertoires in COVID-19. The CDR3 runs to 18 residues. From germline, CDR1 is MRHNA and CDR2 SNTAGT. The J segment lost 5 bases and the V segment lost 6 bases, leaving 13 bases of the junction unmatched. Sequencing input: peripheral blood. This chain joins TRBV6-4 and TRBJ1-6, with TRBD1 matching over 10 bases. This sequence was found in a woman aged 70-85 years with COVID-19, enrolled during active disease. Written as DNA, the CDR3 is TGTGCCAGCAGGAAGACTAATACTGGGACAGGGGATAATTCACCCCTCCACTTT. This translates into CASRKTNTGTGDNSPLHF.